This TCR beta chain was captured in a study of T cells in Graves' hyperthyroidism and ophthalmopathy. Researchers amplified the TCR beta CDR3 regions from RNA transcripts. In the first-round RT-PCR of the TCR CDR3, the HTBI primer set was used. TCRdb re-called the multiplex PCR reads with MiXCR, one entry per CDR3 protein. This sample has 300,000 to 400,000 distinct CDR3 sequences, with roughly 15% found just once. Comment on this clonotype: Its antigen remains unknown.

Extraction of PBMCs used roughly 9.3 ml of fresh peripheral blood. Study-wide findings and caveats: Model-based prediction identified ophthalmopathy a median roughly 6.1 months prior to its onset. From stable hyperthyroidism, ophthalmopathy was set apart by a 13 V-J model.

Germline V gene sequence: CDR1 SNHLY, CDR2 FYNNEI. The CDR3 length is 14 residues. The ends were cut back, 4 bases at V and 8 bases at J, with 14 bases in the middle. The clonotype originates from a woman in her thirties with Graves' ophthalmopathy. The V gene is TRBV2, the J gene TRBJ1-4; D remains ambiguous. The material sequenced was blood. Here the CDR3 reads CASSAQRSTEKLFF. The CDR3 DNA follows: TGTGCCAGCAGTGCTCAGCGGTCGACGGAAAAACTGTTTTTT.